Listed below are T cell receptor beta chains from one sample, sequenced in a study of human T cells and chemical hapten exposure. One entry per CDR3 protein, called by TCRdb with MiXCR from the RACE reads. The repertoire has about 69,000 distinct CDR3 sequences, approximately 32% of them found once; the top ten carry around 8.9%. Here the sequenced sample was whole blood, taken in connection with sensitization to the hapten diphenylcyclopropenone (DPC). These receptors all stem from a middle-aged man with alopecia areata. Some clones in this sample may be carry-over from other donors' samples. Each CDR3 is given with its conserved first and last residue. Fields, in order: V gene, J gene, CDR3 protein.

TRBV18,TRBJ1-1,CASSPAGGVVFSTEAFF
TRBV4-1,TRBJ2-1,CASSQDQYNEQFF
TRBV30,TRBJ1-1,CAWSVRAGQGTEAFF
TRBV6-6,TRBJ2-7,CASSYSRGTYEQYF
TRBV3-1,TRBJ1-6,CASSPLVNYNSPLHF
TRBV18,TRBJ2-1,CASTGTSGDYNEQFF
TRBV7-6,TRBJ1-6,CASSLGLSNSPLHF
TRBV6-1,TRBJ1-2,CASSVADGNYGYTF
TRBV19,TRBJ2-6,CASSWERGAGANVLTF
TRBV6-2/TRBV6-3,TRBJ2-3,CASSRAGEGGDTQYF
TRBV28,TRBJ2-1,CASSLRVEQFF